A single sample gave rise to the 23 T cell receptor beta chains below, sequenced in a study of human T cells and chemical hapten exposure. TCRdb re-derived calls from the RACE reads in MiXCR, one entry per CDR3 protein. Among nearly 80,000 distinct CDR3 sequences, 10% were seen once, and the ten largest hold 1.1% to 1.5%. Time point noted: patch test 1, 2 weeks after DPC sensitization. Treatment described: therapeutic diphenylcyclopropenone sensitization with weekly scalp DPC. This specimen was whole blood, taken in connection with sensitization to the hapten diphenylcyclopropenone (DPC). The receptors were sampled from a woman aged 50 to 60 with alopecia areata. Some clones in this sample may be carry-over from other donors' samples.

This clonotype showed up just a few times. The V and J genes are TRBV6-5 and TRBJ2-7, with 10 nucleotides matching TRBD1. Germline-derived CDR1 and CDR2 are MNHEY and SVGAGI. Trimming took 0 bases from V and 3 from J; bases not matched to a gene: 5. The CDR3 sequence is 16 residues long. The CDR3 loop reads CASSYSLDRGNYEQYF. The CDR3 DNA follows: TGTGCCAGCAGTTACTCCTTGGACAGGGGGAACTACGAGCAGTACTTC.

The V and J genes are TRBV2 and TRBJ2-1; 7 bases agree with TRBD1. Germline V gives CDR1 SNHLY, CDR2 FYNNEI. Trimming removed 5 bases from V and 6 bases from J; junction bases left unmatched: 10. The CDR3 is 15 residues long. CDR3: CASSPNRGVGNEQFF. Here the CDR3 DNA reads TGTGCCAGCAGTCCGAACAGGGGAGTGGGCAATGAGCAGTTCTTC.

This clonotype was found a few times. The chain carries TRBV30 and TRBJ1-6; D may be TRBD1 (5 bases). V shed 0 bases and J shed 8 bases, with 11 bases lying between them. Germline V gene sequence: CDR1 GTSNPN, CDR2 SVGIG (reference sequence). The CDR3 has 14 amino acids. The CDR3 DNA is TGTGCCTGGAGTGTACAAGGGACGGATTCACCCCTCCACTTT. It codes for CAWSVQGTDSPLHF.

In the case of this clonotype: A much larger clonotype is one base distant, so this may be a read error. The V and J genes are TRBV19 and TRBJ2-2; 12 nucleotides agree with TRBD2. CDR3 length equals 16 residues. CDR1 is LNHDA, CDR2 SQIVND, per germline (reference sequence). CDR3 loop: CASKTSGRTSTGVLFF. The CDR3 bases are TGTGCCAGTAAAACTAGCGGGAGGACTAGCACCGGGGTGCTGTTTTTT.

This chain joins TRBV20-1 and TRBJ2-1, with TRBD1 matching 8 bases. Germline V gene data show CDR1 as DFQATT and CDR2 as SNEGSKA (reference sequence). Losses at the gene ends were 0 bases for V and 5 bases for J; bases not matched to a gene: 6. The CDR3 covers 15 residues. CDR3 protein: CSARDQQGEDNEQFF. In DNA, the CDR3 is TGCAGTGCTAGAGACCAACAGGGGGAGGACAATGAGCAGTTCTTC.

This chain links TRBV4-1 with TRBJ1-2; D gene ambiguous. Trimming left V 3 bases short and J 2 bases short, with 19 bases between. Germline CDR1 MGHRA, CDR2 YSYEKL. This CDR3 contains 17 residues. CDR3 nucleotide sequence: TGCGCCAGCAGCCATCACCGTTTAGGTCGGTTCAACTATGGCTACACCTTC. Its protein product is CASSHHRLGRFNYGYTF.

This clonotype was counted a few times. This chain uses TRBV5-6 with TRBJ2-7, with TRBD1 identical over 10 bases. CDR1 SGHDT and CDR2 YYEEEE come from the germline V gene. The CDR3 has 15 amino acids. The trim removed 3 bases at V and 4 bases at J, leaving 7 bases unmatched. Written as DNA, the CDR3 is TGTGCCAGCAGCTCCCCGGGACAGGGGAAGTACGAGCAGTACTTC. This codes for CASSSPGQGKYEQYF. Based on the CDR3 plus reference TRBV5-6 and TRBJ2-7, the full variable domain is DAGVTQSPTHLIKTRGQQVTLRCSPKSGHDTVSWYQQALGQGPQFIFQYYEEEERQRGNFPDRFSGHQFPNYSSELNVNALLLGDSALYLCASSSPGQGKYEQYFGPGTRLTVT.

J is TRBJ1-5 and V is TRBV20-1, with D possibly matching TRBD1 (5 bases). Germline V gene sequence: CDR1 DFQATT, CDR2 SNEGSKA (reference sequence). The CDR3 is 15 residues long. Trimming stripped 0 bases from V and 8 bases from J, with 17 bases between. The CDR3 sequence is CSARDPTGGEKPQHF. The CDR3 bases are TGCAGTGCTAGAGATCCGACTGGGGGTGAGAAGCCCCAGCATTTT.

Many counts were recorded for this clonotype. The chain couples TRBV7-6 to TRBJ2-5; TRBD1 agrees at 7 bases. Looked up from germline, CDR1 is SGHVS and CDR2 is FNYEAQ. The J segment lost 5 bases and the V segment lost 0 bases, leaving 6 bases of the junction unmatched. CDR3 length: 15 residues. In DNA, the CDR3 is TGTGCCAGCAGCTTAGCTTCCGGGACAGTTGAGACCCAGTACTTC. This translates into CASSLASGTVETQYF.

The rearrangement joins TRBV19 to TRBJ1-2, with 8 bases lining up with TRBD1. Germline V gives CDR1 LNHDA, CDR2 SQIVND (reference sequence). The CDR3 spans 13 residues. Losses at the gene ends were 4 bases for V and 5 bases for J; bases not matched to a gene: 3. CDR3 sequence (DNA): TGTGCCAGTAGTACAGGGGGCAAGTATGGCTACACCTTC. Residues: CASSTGGKYGYTF.

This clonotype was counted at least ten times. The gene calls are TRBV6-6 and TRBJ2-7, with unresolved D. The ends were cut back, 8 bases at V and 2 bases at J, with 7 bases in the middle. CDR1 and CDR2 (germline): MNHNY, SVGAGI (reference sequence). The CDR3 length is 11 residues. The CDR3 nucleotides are TGTGCCAGCTCCTTCACCTACGAGCAGTACTTC. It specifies CASSFTYEQYF.

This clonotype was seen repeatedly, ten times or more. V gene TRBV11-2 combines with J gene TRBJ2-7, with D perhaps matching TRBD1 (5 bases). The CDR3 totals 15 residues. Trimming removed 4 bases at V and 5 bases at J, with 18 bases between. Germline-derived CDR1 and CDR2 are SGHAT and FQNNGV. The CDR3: CASSSQGLGFHEQYF. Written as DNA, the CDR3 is TGTGCCAGCAGCTCCCAGGGATTGGGGTTCCACGAGCAGTACTTC.

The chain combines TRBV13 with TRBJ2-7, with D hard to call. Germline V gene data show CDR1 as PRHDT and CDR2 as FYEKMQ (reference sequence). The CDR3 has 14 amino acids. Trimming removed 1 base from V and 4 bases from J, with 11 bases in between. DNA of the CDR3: TGTGCCAGCAGCTTAGTTGGTTTTCCTTACGAGCAGTACTTC. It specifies CASSLVGFPYEQYF.

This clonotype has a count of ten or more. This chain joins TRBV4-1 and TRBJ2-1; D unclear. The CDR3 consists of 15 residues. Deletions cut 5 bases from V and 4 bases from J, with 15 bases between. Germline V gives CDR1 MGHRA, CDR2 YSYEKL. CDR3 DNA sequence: TGCGCCAGCAGCGACCGGGTTATACCTTACAATGAGCAGTTCTTC. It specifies CASSDRVIPYNEQFF.

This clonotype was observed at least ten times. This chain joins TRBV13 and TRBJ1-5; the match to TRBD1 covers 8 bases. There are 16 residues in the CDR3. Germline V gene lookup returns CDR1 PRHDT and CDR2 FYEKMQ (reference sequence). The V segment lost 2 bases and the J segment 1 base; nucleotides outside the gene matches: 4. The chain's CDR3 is CASSLQGAPSNQPQHF. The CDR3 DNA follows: TGTGCCAGCAGCTTACAGGGGGCGCCGAGCAATCAGCCCCAGCATTTT.

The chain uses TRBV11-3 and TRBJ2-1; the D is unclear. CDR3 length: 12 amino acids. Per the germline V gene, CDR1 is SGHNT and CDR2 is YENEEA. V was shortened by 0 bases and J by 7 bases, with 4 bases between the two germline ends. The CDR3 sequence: CASSLETNEQFF. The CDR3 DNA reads TGTGCCAGCAGCTTAGAAACGAATGAGCAGTTCTTC.

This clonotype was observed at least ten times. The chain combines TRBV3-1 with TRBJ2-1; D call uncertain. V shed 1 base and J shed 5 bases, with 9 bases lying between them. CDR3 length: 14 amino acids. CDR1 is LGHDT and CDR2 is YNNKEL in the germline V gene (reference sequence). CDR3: CASSQVQLNNEQFF. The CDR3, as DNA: TGTGCCAGCAGCCAAGTGCAGCTAAACAATGAGCAGTTCTTC.

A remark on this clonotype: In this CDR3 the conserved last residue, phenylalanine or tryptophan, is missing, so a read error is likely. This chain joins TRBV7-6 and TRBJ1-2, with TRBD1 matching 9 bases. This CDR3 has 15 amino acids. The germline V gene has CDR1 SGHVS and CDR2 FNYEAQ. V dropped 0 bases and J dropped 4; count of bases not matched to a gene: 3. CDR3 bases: TGTGCCAGCAGCTTAGCGGGACAGGGCGGCTATGGCTACACCTCC. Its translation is CASSLAGQGGYGYTS.

CDR3 sequence reads: CASSQSGQFYEQYF. CDR3 in DNA: TGCGCCAGCAGCCAATCCGGACAGTTCTACGAGCAGTACTTC. The rearrangement joins TRBV4-1 to TRBJ2-7, with TRBD1 as a possible D gene (6 bases). V dropped 2 bases and J dropped 3 bases, with 11 bases sitting between them. Germline CDR1 reads MGHRA; CDR2 reads YSYEKL. The CDR3 runs to 14 residues.

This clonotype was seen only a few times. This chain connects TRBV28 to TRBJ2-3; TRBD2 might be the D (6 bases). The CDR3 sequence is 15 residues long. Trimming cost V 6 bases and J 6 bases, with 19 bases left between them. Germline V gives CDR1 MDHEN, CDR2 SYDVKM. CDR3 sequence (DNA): TGTGCCAGCAGCCTTAGCGGAGGGCTTTCGGATACGCAGTATTTT. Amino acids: CASSLSGGLSDTQYF.

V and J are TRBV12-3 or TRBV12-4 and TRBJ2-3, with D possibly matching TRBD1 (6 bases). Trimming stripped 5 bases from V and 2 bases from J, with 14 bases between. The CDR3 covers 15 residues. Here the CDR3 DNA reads TGTGCCAGCAGTCCGTGGCAGGGGAACACAGATACGCAGTATTTT. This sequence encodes CASSPWQGNTDTQYF.

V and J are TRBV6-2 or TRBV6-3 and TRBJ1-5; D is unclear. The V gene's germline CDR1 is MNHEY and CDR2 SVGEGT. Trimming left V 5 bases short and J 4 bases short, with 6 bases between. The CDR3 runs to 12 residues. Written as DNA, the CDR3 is TGTGCCAGCAGTCAGGCGAATCAGCCCCAGCATTTT. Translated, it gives CASSQANQPQHF.

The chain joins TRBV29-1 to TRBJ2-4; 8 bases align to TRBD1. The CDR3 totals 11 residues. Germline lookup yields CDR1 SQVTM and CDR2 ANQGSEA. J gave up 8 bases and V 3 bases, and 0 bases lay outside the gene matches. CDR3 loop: CSVDRGHIQYF. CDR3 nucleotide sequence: TGCAGCGTTGACAGGGGGCACATTCAGTACTTC.